This T cell receptor beta chain was recorded in a study of shared clonotypes between healthy human individuals. In the study overall: Donors consisted of a couple of women and a few men between 18 and 49.

The J segment lost 4 bases and the V segment lost 4 bases, leaving 6 bases of the junction unmatched. The CDR3 length is 14 residues. Germline-derived CDR1 and CDR2 are MDHEN and SYDVKM. Whole-study findings and limits: Naive subsets generally had larger estimated richness than memory subsets.

Subsets obtained from CD4+ cells comprised CD45RA+ naive and CD45RA-negative memory cells. Note on this clone: Its antigen is still unknown.

Replicate sorted-subset PCRs were loaded with 150 to 250 ng DNA, about 30,000 T cell genomes. The protocol was immunoSEQ multiplex PCR, while the TCRdb copy is restricted to in-frame clones and leaves out a portion. The sample carries 190,000 or so clones, around 63% recorded once. The chain combines TRBV28 with TRBJ2-7, with 8 positions matching TRBD1. Sequencing was carried out using memory CD4+ T cells sorted from blood. Subset denoted: CD45RA-negative fraction. The clonotype comes from a young man in good health. CDR3 sequence reads: CASSSTGGRYEQYF. The CDR3 bases are TGTGCCAGCAGTTCTACAGGGGGGCGGTACGAGCAGTACTTC. Combining the CDR3 with reference TRBV28 and TRBJ2-7 gives the whole variable domain DVKVTQSSRYLVKRTGEKVFLECVQDMDHENMFWYRQDPGLGLRLIYFSYDVKMKEKGDIPEGYSVSREKKERFSLILESASTNQTSMYLCASSSTGGRYEQYFGPGTRLTVT.